These 17 T cell receptor beta chains were all obtained from the same sample, sequenced in a study of blood T cell repertoires in COVID-19. Sequencing was performed with immunoSEQ multiplex PCR; in TCRdb, only in-frame clones are kept and a portion is missing. The table has roughly 45,000 clones, approximately 93% seen once. Sequenced sample: peripheral blood. The source is a man in his sixties with COVID-19, enrolled during active disease.

The chain employs TRBV20-1 and TRBJ2-7, with D unresolved. The CDR3 sequence is 12 residues long. Germline V gene data show CDR1 as DFQATT and CDR2 as SNEGSKA (reference sequence). Trimming pared 3 bases from V and 2 bases from J, leaving 8 bases between. The chain's CDR3 is CSASWPTYEQYF. DNA of the CDR3: TGCAGTGCTAGTTGGCCAACCTACGAGCAGTACTTC.

This sequence joins TRBV14 and TRBJ1-2, with D possibly matching TRBD1 (6 bases). CDR1 is SGHDN and CDR2 is FVKESK in the germline V gene. V was trimmed by 5 bases and J by 11 bases, leaving 18 bases between them. The CDR3 covers 13 residues. The CDR3 coding sequence is TGTGCCAGCAGCAACGATGACAGGCTATTGTACACCTTC. This encodes CASSNDDRLLYTF.

The chain is built from TRBV7-9 and TRBJ1-6; D is uncertain. The length of the CDR3 is 15 residues. Germline V gives CDR1 SEHNR, CDR2 FQNEAQ (reference sequence). V lost 2 bases and J 7 bases, leaving 12 bases between the germline ends. The CDR3 DNA is TGTGCCAGCAGCTTAAAAAACAGCCAAAATTCACCCCTCCACTTT. This sequence encodes CASSLKNSQNSPLHF.

The chain joins TRBV19 to TRBJ1-2; 10 bases align to TRBD1. The germline V gene encodes CDR1 LNHDA and CDR2 SQIVND (reference sequence). V lost 6 bases to trimming and J lost 4 bases; unmatched junction nucleotides: 5. The CDR3 has 14 amino acids. CDR3 sequence (DNA): TGTGCCAGTAGAACGGGACAGGGGACCTATGGCTACACCTTC. Its protein product is CASRTGQGTYGYTF.

The rearrangement joins TRBV3-1 (or the pseudogene TRBV3-2) to TRBJ2-1, with D possibly being TRBD1 (6 bases). V was pared by 6 bases and J by 1 base, with 13 bases between. This CDR3 contains 15 residues. Germline values: CDR1 LGHDT, CDR2 YNNKEL (reference sequence). CDR3 nucleotide sequence: TGTGCCAGCAGTGTACAGGGACGGTCCTACAATGAGCAGTTCTTC. This gives the protein CASSVQGRSYNEQFF.

The rearrangement uses TRBV5-1 and TRBJ1-5; D remains ambiguous. The CDR3 is 13 residues long. CDR1 is SGHRS, CDR2 YFSETQ, per germline. Between the trimmed V and J ends, which lost 0 bases and 6 bases, there was a span of 7 bases. The CDR3 spells CASSLAAGQPQHF. CDR3 coding DNA: TGCGCCAGCAGCTTGGCCGCGGGTCAGCCCCAGCATTTT.

The chain combines TRBV18 with TRBJ2-3; D ambiguous. The CDR3 is made up of 12 amino acids. Per the germline V gene, CDR1 is KGHSH and CDR2 is LQKENI. V lost 3 bases, J lost 2 bases, and 3 bases lay in between. The CDR3 is CASSPNTDTQYF. CDR3 coding DNA: TGTGCCAGCTCACCTAACACAGATACGCAGTATTTT.

The chain joins TRBV5-4 to TRBJ1-2; TRBD1 agrees at 7 bases. Germline CDR1 reads SGHNT; CDR2 reads YYREEE (reference sequence). The CDR3 sequence is 14 residues long. After removal of 4 bases from V and 2 bases from J, the junction contained 5 bases not matched to a gene. CDR3 DNA sequence: TGTGCCAGCAGCCGCCGGGACAGCAACTATGGCTACACCTTC. It encodes CASSRRDSNYGYTF.

The V gene is TRBV18, the J gene TRBJ2-2; 11 nucleotides line up with TRBD2. The CDR3 is made up of 17 amino acids. Germline V gives CDR1 KGHSH, CDR2 LQKENI. With V trimmed by 0 bases and J by 2 bases, 2 bases remained unmatched. CDR3 DNA sequence: TGTGCCAGCTCACCACCGGGACTAGCGGTTAACACCGGGGAGCTGTTTTTT. This translates into CASSPPGLAVNTGELFF.

The chain has TRBV11-2 and TRBJ2-1, with D maybe TRBD1 (6 bases). This CDR3 contains 13 residues. CDR1 SGHAT and CDR2 FQNNGV come from the germline V gene. Between the trimmed V and J ends, which lost 6 bases and 7 bases, there was a span of 13 bases. CDR3 protein: CASRLNRANEQFF. CDR3 coding DNA: TGTGCCAGCAGGTTAAACAGGGCTAATGAGCAGTTCTTC.

The V call is TRBV28, the J call TRBJ1-3, with D perhaps matching TRBD1 (6 bases). Germline CDR1 and CDR2: MDHEN and SYDVKM. CDR3 size: 15 residues. Between the trimmed V and J ends, which lost 6 bases and 8 bases, there was a span of 20 bases. DNA of the CDR3: TGTGCCAGCAGCCCTACAGGGATTACTCTGGACACCATATATTTT. Translated, it gives CASSPTGITLDTIYF.

This rearrangement joins TRBV3-1 (or the pseudogene TRBV3-2) to TRBJ2-7; TRBD2 matches at 7 bases. Trimming cost V 6 bases and J 2 bases; bases outside gene matches: 10. The CDR3 spans 15 residues. Germline V gene lookup returns CDR1 LGHDT and CDR2 YNNKEL (reference sequence). DNA of the CDR3: TGTGCCAGCAGTCCAGACCGCGGGGGTACCTACGAGCAGTACTTC. This gives the protein CASSPDRGGTYEQYF.

The rearrangement joins TRBV18 to TRBJ2-3; D is undetermined. The germline V gene encodes CDR1 KGHSH and CDR2 LQKENI. V was shortened by 3 bases and J by 6 bases, with 16 bases between the two germline ends. This CDR3 region has 15 residues. CDR3 sequence (DNA): TGTGCCAGCTCACCGAGTCAGAGGATGGCGGATACGCAGTATTTT. Its protein is CASSPSQRMADTQYF.

This clone was counted a few times. The J gene is TRBJ1-1, the V gene TRBV25-1; a possible D gene is TRBD1 (6 bases). The CDR3 has 11 amino acids. CDR1 and CDR2 from the germline V gene are MGHDK and SYGVNS. V gave up 2 bases and J gave up 10 bases, with 8 bases separating them. The CDR3 protein is CASSERGRAFF. CDR3 nucleotides: TGTGCCAGCAGTGAAAGGGGGAGAGCTTTCTTT.

The chain joins TRBV10-3 to TRBJ2-2, with TRBD2 matching 7 bases. CDR1 and CDR2 from the germline V gene are ENHRY and SYGVKD. V trimming: 6 bases; J trimming: 4 bases; junction bases outside the gene matches: 5. This CDR3 contains 14 residues. CDR3 sequence (DNA): TGTGCCATCAGGATGGGGGGGTTCACCGGGGAGCTGTTTTTT. It encodes CAIRMGGFTGELFF.

This sequence joins TRBV4-1 and TRBJ1-5; maybe TRBD1 (5 bases). CDR1 and CDR2 (germline): MGHRA, YSYEKL. V lost 0 bases to trimming and J lost 4 bases, with 10 bases between them. The CDR3 totals 15 residues. For the CDR3, the DNA is TGCGCCAGCAGCCAAGATGGGCAGGGTAATCAGCCCCAGCATTTT. Translation: CASSQDGQGNQPQHF.

This clone was seen only a few times. The chain couples TRBV2 to TRBJ2-7; possible D gene TRBD1, 5 bases. This CDR3 contains 16 residues. V dropped 6 bases and J dropped 3 bases, with 21 bases sitting between them. CDR1 SNHLY and CDR2 FYNNEI come from the germline V gene. The CDR3 loop reads CASRASIEQVLYEQYF. The CDR3 DNA follows: TGTGCCAGCAGAGCATCGATCGAACAGGTTCTCTACGAGCAGTACTTC.